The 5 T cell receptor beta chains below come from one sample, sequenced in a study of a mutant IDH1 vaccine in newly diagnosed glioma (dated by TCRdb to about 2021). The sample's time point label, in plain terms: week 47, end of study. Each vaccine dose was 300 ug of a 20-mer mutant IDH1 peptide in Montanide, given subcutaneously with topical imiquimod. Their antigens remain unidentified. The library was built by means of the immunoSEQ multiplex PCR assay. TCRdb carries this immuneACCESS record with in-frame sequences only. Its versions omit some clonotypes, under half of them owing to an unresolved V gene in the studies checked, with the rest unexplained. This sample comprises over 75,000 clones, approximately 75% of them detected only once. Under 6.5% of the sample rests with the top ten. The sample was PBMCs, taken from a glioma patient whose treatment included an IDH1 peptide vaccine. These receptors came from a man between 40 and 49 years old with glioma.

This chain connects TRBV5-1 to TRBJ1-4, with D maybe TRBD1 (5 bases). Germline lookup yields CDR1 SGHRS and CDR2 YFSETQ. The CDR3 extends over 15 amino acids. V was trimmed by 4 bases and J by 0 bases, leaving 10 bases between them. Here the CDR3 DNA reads TGCGCCAGCAGCGTCGGGACGACAACTAATGAAAAACTGTTTTTT. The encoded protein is CASSVGTTTNEKLFF.

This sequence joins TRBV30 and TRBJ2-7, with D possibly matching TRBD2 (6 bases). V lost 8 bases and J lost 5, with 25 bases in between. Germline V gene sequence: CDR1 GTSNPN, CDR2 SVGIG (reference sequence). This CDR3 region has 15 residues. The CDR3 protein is CARKGLRGGEDEQYF. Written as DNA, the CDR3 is TGTGCCCGAAAAGGTCTACGGGGCGGGGAAGACGAGCAGTACTTC.

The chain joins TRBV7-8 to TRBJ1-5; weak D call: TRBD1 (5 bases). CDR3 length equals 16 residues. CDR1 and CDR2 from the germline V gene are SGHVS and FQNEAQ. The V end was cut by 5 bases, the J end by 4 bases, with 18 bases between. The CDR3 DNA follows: TGTGCCAGCAGCCCTACCTCCAGGGTGGGTAATCAGCCCCAGCATTTT. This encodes CASSPTSRVGNQPQHF.

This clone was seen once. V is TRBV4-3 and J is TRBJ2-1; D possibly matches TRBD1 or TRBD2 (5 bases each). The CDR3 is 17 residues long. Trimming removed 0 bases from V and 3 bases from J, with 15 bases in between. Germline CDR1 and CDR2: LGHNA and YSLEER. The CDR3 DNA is TGCGCCAGCAGCCAAGAAAAATGGGGGAAAGGCTACAATGAGCAGTTCTTC. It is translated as CASSQEKWGKGYNEQFF.

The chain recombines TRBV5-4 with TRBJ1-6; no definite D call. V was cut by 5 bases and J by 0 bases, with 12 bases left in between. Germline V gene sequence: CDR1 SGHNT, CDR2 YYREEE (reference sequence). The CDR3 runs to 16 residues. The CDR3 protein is CASSRTSSSYNSPLHF. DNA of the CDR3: TGTGCCAGCAGTCGTACCTCCAGCTCCTATAATTCACCCCTCCACTTT.